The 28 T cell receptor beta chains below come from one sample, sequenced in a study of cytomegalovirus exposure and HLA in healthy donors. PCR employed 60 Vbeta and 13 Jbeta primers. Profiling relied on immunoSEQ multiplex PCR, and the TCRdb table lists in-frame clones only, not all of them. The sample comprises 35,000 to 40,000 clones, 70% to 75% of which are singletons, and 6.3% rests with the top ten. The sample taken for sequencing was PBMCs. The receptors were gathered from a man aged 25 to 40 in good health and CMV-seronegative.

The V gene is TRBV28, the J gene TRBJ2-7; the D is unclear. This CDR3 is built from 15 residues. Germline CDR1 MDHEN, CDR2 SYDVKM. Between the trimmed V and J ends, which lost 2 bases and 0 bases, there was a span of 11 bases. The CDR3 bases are TGTGCCAGCAGTTTACAACGTGGGCCCTCCTACGAGCAGTACTTC. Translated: CASSLQRGPSYEQYF.

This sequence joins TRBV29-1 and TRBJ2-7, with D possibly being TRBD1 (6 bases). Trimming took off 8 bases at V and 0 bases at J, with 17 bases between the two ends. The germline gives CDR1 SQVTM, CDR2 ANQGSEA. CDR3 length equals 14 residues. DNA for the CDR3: TGCAGCATAGCTCCGACAGGCCTCTCCTACGAGCAGTACTTC. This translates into CSIAPTGLSYEQYF.

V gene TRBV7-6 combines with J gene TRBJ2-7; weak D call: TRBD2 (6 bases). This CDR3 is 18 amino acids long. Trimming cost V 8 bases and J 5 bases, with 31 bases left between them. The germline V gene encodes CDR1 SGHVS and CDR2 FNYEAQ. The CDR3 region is CASAGRTVKPSLADEQYF. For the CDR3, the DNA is TGTGCCAGCGCAGGGAGGACTGTAAAGCCCTCCTTGGCAGACGAGCAGTACTTC.

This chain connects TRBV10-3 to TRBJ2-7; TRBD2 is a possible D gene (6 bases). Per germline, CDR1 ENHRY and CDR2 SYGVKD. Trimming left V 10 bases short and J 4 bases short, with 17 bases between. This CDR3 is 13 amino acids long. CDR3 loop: CATTGGTEYEQYF. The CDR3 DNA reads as TGTGCCACCACTGGGGGGACCGAGTACGAGCAGTACTTC.

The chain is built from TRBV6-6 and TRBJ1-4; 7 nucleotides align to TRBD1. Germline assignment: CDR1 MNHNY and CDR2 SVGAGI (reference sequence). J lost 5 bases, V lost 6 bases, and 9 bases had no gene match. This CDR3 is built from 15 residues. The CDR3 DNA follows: TGTGCCAGCAGACATATAGGACAGGTCAATGAAAAACTGTTTTTT. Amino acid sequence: CASRHIGQVNEKLFF.

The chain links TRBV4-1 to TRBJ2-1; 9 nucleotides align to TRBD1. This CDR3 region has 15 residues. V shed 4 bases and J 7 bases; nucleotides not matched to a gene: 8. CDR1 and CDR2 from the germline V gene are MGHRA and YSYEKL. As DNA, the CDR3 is TGCGCCAGCAGCCGTGGGACAGGGAACGTAAATGAGCAGTTCTTC. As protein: CASSRGTGNVNEQFF.

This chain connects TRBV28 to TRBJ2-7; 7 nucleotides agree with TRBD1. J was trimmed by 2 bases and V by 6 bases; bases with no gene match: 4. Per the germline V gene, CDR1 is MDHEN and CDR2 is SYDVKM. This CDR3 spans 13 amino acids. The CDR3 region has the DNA TGTGCCAGCAGCTTAGGGACAGCCTACGAGCAGTACTTC. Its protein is CASSLGTAYEQYF. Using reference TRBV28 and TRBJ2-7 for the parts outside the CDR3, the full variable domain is DVKVTQSSRYLVKRTGEKVFLECVQDMDHENMFWYRQDPGLGLRLIYFSYDVKMKEKGDIPEGYSVSREKKERFSLILESASTNQTSMYLCASSLGTAYEQYFGPGTRLTVT.

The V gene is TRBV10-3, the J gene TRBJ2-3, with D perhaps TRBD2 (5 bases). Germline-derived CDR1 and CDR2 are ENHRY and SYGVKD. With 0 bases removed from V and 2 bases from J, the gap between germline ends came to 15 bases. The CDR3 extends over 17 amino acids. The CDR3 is CAISESDPRVVTDTQYF. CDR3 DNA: TGTGCCATCAGTGAGTCGGACCCGAGGGTAGTCACAGATACGCAGTATTTT.

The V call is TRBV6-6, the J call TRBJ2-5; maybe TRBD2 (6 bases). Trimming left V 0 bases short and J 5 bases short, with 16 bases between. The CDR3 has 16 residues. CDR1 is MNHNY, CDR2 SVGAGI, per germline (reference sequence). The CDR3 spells CASSYSIGPGGETQYF. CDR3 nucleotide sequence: TGTGCCAGCAGTTACTCGATTGGTCCAGGAGGGGAGACCCAGTACTTC.

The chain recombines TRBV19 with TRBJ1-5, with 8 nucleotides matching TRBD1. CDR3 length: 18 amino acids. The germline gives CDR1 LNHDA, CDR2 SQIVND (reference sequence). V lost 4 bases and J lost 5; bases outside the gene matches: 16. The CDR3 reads CASSKQVGAGGAYQPQHF. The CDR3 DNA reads TGTGCCAGTAGTAAACAAGTGGGGGCAGGGGGCGCGTATCAGCCCCAGCATTTT.

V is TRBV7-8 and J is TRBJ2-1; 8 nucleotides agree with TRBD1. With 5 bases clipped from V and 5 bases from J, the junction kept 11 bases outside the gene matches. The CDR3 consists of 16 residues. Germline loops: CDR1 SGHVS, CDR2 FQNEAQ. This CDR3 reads CASSRTRQGAHNEQFF. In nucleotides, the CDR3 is TGTGCCAGCAGCCGAACTCGCCAGGGGGCCCACAATGAGCAGTTCTTC. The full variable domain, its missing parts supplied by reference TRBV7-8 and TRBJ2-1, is GAGVSQSPRYKVAKRGQDVALRCDPISGHVSLFWYQQALGQGPEFLTYFQNEAQLDKSGLPSDRFFAERPEGSVSTLKIQRTQQEDSAVYLCASSRTRQGAHNEQFFGPGTRLTVL.

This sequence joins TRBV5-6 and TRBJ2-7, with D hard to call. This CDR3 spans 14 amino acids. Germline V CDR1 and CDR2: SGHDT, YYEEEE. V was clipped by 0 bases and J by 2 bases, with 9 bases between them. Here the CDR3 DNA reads TGTGCCAGCAGCTTGGCCTCAGGCACCTACGAGCAGTACTTC. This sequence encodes CASSLASGTYEQYF.

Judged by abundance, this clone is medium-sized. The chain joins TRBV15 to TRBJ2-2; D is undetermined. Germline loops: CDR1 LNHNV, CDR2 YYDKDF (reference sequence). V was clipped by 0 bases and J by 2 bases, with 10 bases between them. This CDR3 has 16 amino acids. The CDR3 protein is CATSREQSPNTGELFF. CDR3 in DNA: TGTGCCACCAGCAGAGAACAATCCCCCAACACCGGGGAGCTGTTTTTT.

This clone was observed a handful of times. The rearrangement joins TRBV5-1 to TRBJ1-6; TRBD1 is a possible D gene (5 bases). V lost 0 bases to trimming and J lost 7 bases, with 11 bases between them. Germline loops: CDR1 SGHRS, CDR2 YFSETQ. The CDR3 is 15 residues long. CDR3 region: CASSLVSGGNSPLHF. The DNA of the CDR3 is TGCGCCAGCAGCTTGGTCTCCGGGGGGAATTCACCCCTCCACTTT. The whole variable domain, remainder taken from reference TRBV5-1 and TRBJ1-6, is KAGVTQTPRYLIKTRGQQVTLSCSPISGHRSVSWYQQTPGQGLQFLFEYFSETQRNKGNFPGRFSGRQFSNSRSEMNVSTLELGDSALYLCASSLVSGGNSPLHFGNGTRLTVT.

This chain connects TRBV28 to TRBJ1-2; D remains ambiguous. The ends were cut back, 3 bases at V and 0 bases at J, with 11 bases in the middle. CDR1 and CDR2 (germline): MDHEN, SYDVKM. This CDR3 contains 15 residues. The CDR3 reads CASSFGGTANYGYTF. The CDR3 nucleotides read TGTGCCAGCAGTTTCGGAGGCACCGCTAACTATGGCTACACCTTC.

CDR3: CASSLSKNTEAFF. The CDR3 coding sequence is TGTGCCAGCAGCTTATCCAAGAACACTGAAGCTTTCTTT. The chain employs TRBV7-3 and TRBJ1-1; D is uncertain. CDR1 is SGHTA and CDR2 is FQGTGA in the germline V gene. With 2 bases removed from V and 1 base from J, the gap between germline ends came to 5 bases. CDR3 length equals 13 residues.

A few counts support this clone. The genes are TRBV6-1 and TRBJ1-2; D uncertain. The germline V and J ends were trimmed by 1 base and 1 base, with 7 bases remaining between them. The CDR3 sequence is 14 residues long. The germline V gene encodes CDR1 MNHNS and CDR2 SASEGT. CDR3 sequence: CASSEGHHNYGYTF. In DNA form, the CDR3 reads TGTGCCAGCAGTGAAGGGCACCATAACTATGGCTACACCTTC.

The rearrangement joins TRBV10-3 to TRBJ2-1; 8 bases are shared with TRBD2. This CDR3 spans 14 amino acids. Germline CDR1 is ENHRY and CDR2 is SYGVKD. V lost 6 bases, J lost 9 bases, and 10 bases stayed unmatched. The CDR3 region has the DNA TGTGCCATCAGCGACGCGGCGACTAGCGTTGAGCAGTTCTTC. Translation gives CAISDAATSVEQFF.

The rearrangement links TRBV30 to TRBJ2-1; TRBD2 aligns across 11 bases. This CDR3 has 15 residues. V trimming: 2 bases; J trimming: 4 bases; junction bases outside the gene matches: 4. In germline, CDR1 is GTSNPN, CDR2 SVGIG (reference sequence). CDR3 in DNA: TGTGCCTGGAGTTACGGGACTAGCGGTTACAATGAGCAGTTCTTC. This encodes CAWSYGTSGYNEQFF.

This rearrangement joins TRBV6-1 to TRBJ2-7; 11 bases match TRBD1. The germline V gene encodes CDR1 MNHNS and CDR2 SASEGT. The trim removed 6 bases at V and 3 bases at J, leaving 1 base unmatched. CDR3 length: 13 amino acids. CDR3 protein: CASRGTGGYEQYF. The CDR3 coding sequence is TGTGCCAGCAGGGGGACAGGGGGCTACGAGCAGTACTTC.

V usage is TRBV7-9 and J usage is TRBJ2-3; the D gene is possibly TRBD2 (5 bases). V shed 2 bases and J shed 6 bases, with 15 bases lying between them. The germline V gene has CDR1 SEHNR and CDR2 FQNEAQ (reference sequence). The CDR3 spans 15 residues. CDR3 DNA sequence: TGTGCCAGCAGCTTATTGATGCTTGGACTTGATACGCAGTATTTT. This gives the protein CASSLLMLGLDTQYF.

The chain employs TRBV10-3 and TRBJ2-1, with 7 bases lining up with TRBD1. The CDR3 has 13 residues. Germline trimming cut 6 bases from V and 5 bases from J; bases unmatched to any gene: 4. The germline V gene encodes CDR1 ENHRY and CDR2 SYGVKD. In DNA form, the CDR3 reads TGTGCCATCAGCTCCGGGACAGACAATGAGCAGTTCTTC. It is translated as CAISSGTDNEQFF.

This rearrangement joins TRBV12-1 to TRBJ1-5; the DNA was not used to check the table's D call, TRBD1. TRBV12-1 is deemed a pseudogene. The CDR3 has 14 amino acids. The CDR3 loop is CASSKQGGNQPQHF. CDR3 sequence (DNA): TGTGCCAGCAGCAAACAGGGGGGCAATCAGCCCCAGCATTTT.

The CDR3 region has the DNA TGTGCCAGCAGCCCTAGACAGGGGGCAAGCGGCTACACCTTC. Its translation: CASSPRQGASGYTF. The V call is TRBV7-8, the J call TRBJ1-2, with 10 bases that match TRBD1. CDR1 and CDR2 from the germline V gene are SGHVS and FQNEAQ. Trimming cost V 5 bases and J 8 bases; bases outside gene matches: 8. The CDR3 is made up of 14 amino acids.

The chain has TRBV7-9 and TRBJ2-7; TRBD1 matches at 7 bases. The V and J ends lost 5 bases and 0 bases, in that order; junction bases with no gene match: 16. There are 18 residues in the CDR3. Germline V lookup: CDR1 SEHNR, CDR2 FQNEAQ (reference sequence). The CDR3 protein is CASSQRPGRDSLSYEQYF. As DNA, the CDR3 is TGTGCCAGCAGCCAAAGGCCCGGCCGGGACAGCCTCTCCTACGAGCAGTACTTC.

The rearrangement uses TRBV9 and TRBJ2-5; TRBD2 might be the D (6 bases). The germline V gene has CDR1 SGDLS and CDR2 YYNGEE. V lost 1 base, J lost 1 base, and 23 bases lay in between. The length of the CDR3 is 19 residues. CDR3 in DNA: TGTGCCAGCAGCGTATGGAGACTAGAGTCTCATTTGAGCCAAGAGACCCAGTACTTC. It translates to CASSVWRLESHLSQETQYF.

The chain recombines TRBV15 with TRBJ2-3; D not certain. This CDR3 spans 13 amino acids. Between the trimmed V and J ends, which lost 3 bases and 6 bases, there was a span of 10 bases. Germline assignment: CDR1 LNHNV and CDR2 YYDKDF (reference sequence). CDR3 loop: CATSSIFQDTQYF. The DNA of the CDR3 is TGTGCCACCAGCAGTATTTTCCAGGATACGCAGTATTTT.

For the CDR3, the DNA is TGTGCCAGCTCCTTCGGTCTACAGGAAAAACTGTTTTTT. Its translation: CASSFGLQEKLFF. The J gene is TRBJ1-4, the V gene TRBV6-5, with D unresolved. Germline CDR1 and CDR2: MNHEY and SVGAGI. V lost 8 bases and J 8 bases, leaving 15 bases between the germline ends. This CDR3 is 13 amino acids long.